Below, 5 T cell receptor beta chains from the same sample are listed, as sequenced in a study of shared clonotypes between healthy human individuals (dated by TCRdb to 2019 to 2021). CD8 naive samples consisted of CD45RO-negative cells that were positively selected for CCR7, yielding a CD45RA+CCR7+ population without TemRA cells. Libraries came from the immunoSEQ multiplex PCR assay. TCRdb took over this immuneACCESS table, retaining in-frame rearrangements with V and J assigned. Such tables are incomplete; in checked studies, under half of the missing clones stem from an unresolved V gene, and the remainder is unexplained. This sample holds roughly 2,000,000 clones; 85% to 95% were observed only once. In total, the top ten clones hold approximately 1.6% of the sample. The sample consisted of naive CD8+ T cells from PBMCs. Sample cell subset or site, as interpreted from the label and publication: CD45RA+CCR7+. The source of these receptors is a man in his late teens or twenties in good health. Some clones in this sample may be carry-over from other donors' samples.

The V gene is TRBV13, the J gene TRBJ1-3; 7 bases are shared with TRBD1. The J call is doubtful: the DNA matches TRBJ2-2 better. Per germline, CDR1 PRHDT and CDR2 FYEKMQ (reference sequence). The CDR3 is 18 residues long. In DNA form, the CDR3 reads TGTGCCAGCAGCGGAATGATTCGGGACAGCGCGAACACCGGGGAGCTGTTTTTT. Protein: CASSGMIRDSANTGELFF.

In this sample, this clone turned up once. A junction end diverges from the germline sequence, so it may reflect a read error. V gene TRBV4-3 combines with J gene TRBJ2-2; TRBD2 is a possible D gene (5 bases). Germline-derived CDR1 and CDR2 are LGHNA and YSLEER. The CDR3 runs to 17 residues. In DNA, the CDR3 is TGCGCCAGCAGCCAAGATTCCCAGGCGGGCGAACACCGGGGAGCTGTTTTT. This codes for CASSQDSQAGEHRGAVF.

This chain connects TRBV9 to TRBJ2-7, with 12 bases that match TRBD1. The V gene's germline CDR1 is SGDLS and CDR2 YYNGEE. V trimming: 3 bases; J trimming: 5 bases; junction bases outside the gene matches: 9. This CDR3 has 16 residues. The CDR3 spells CASSGRSGQGAHEQYF. As DNA, the CDR3 is TGTGCCAGCAGCGGCCGTTCGGGACAGGGGGCCCACGAGCAGTACTTC.

The chain links TRBV4-2 to TRBJ2-3; D is undetermined. This CDR3 has 13 residues. Germline CDR1 LGHNA, CDR2 YNFKEQ. V was cut by 1 base and J by 4 bases, with 6 bases left in between. The CDR3 sequence is CASSQGHSDTQYF. The CDR3 coding sequence is TGTGCCAGCAGCCAAGGGCATTCAGATACGCAGTATTTT.

The chain links TRBV7-6 to TRBJ2-3, with a possible D match to TRBD2 (7 bases). The germline V gene has CDR1 SGHVS and CDR2 FNYEAQ. The V gene lost 4 bases and the J gene lost 2 bases, with 10 bases spanning the gap. The CDR3 has 14 amino acids. The CDR3 reads CASSWGGYTDTQYF. As DNA, the CDR3 is TGTGCCAGCAGCTGGGGGGGCTACACAGATACGCAGTATTTT. The full variable domain, completed using reference TRBV7-6 and TRBJ2-3, is GAGVSQSPRYKVTKRGQDVALRCDPISGHVSLYWYRQALGQGPEFLTYFNYEAQQDKSGLPNDRFSAERPEGSISTLTIQRTEQRDSAMYRCASSWGGYTDTQYFGPGTRLTVL.